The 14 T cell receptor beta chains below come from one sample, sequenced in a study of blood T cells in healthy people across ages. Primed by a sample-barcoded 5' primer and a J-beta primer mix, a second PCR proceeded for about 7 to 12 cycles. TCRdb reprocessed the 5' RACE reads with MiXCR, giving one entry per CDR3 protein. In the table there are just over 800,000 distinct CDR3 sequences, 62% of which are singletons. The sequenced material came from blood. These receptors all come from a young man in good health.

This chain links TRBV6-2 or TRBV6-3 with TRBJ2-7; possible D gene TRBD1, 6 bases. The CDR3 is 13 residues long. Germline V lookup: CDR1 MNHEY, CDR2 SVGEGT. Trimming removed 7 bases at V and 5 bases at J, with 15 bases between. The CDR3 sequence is CASNRGQSDEQYF. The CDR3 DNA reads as TGTGCCAGCAACCGAGGACAGTCCGACGAGCAGTACTTC.

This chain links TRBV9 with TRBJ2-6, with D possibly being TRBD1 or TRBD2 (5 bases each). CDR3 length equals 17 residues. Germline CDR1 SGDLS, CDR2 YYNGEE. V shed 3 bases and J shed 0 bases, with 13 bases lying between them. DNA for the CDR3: TGTGCCAGCAGCGGAGGGACCACTTACTCTGGGGCCAACGTCCTGACTTTC. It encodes CASSGGTTYSGANVLTF.

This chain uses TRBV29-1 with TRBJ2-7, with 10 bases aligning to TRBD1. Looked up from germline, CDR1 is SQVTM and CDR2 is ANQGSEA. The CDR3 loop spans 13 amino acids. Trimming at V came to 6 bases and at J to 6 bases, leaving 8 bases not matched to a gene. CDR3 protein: CSVIETGGSEQYF. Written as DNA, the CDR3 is TGCAGCGTGATAGAGACAGGGGGCTCCGAGCAGTACTTC.

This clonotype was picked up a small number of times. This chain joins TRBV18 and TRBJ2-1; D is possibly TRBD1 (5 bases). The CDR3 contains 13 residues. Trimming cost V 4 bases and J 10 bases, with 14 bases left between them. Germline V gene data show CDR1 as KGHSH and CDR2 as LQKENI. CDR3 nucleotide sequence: TGTGCCAGCTCACTGACCCGACAGCCAGAGCAGTTCTTC. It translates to CASSLTRQPEQFF. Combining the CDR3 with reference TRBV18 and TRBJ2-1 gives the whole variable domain NAGVMQNPRHLVRRRGQEARLRCSPMKGHSHVYWYRQLPEEGLKFMVYLQKENIIDESGMPKERFSAEFPKEGPSILRIQQVVRGDSAAYFCASSLTRQPEQFFGPGTRLTVL.

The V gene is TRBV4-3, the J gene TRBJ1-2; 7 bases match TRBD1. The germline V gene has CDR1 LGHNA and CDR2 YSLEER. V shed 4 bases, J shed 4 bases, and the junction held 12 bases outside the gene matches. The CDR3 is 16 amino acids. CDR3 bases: TGCGCCAGCAGCCGGGACTACGCGGGACAGATCTATGGCTACACCTTC. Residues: CASSRDYAGQIYGYTF.

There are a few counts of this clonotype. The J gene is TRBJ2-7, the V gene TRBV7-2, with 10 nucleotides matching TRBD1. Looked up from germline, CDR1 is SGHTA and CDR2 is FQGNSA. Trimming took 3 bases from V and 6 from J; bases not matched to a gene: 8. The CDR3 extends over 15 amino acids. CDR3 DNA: TGTGCCAGCAGCTTTGAGGCGACAGGGGGCTCCGAGCAGTACTTC. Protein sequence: CASSFEATGGSEQYF.

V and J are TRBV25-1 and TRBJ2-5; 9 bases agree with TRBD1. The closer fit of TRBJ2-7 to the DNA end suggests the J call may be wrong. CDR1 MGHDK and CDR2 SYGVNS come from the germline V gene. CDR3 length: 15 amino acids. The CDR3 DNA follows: TGTGCCAGCAGTGACCTACTGACAGGGGGGGACGAGCAGTACTTC. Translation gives CASSDLLTGGDEQYF.

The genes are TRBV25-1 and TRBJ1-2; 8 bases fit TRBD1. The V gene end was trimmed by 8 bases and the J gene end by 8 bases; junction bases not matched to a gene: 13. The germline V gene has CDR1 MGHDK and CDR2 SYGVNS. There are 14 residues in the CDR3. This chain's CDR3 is CASSSQGTGAGYTF. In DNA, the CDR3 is TGTGCCAGCTCCTCTCAGGGGACAGGCGCAGGCTACACCTTC.

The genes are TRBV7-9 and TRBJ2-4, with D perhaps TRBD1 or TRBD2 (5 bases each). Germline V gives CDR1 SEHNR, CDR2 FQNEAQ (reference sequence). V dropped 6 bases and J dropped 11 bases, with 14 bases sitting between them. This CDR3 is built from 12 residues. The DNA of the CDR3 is TGTGCCAGCAGTCCAGGATGGGACCTTCAGTACTTC. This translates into CASSPGWDLQYF.

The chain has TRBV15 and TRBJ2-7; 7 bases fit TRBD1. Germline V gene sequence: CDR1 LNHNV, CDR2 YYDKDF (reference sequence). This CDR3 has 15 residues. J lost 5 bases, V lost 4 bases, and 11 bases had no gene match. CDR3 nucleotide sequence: TGTGCCACCAGCACAGGTGGGACAGTGATAAACGAGCAGTACTTC. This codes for CATSTGGTVINEQYF.

The CDR3 loop is CASSFSGAFNQPQHF. DNA for the CDR3: TGTGCCAGCAGTTTCTCGGGGGCCTTCAATCAGCCCCAGCATTTT. The gene calls are TRBV12-3 or TRBV12-4 and TRBJ1-5; TRBD1 might be the D (6 bases). The CDR3 extends over 15 amino acids. V was shortened by 3 bases and J by 3 bases, with 12 bases between the two germline ends.

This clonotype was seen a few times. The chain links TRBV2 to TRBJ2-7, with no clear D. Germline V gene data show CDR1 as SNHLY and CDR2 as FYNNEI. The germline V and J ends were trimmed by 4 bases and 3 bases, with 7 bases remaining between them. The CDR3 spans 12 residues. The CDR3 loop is CASSVALYEQYF. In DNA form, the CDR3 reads TGTGCCAGCAGTGTAGCCCTCTACGAGCAGTACTTC.

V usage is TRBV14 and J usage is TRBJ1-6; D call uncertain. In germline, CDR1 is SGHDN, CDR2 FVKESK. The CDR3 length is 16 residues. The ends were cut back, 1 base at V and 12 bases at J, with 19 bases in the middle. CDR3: CASSQAGSVLDRPLHF. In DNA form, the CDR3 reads TGTGCCAGCAGCCAAGCGGGCTCCGTCTTGGATAGACCCCTCCACTTT.

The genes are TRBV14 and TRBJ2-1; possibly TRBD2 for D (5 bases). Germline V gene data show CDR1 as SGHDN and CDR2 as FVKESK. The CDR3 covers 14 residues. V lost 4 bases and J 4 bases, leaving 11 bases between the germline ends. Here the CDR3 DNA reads TGTGCCAGCAGCCTTCCAGCGGTTTACAATGAGCAGTTCTTC. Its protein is CASSLPAVYNEQFF.